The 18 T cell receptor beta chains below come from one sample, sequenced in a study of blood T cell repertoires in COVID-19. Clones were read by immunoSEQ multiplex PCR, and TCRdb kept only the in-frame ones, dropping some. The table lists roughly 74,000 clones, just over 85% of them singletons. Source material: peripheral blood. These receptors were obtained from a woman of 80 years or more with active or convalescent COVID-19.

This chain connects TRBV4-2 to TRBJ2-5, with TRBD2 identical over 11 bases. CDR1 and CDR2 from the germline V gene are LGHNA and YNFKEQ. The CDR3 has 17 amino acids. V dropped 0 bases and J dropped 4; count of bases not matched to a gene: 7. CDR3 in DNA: TGTGCCAGCAGCCAAGAGGGGACCGGGACTAGCGGAGAGACCCAGTACTTC. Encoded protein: CASSQEGTGTSGETQYF.

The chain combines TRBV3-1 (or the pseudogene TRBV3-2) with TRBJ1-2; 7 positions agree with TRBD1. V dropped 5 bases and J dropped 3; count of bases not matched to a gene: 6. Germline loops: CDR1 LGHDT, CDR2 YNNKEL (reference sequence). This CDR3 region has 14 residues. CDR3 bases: TGTGCCAGCAGCAGCCTCGGGACAGACTATGGCTACACCTTC. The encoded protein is CASSSLGTDYGYTF.

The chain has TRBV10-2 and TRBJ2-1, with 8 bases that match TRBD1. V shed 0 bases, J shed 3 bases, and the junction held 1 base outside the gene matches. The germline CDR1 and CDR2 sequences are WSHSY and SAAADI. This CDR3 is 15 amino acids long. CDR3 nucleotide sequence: TGCGCCAGCAGTGAGTCGACAGGGGTCTACAATGAGCAGTTCTTC. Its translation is CASSESTGVYNEQFF.

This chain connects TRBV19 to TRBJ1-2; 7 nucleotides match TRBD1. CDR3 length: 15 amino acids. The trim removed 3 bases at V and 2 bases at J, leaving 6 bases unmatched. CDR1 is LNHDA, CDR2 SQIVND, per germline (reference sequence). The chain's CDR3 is CASSIFDRENYGYTF. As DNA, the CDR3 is TGTGCCAGTAGTATTTTCGACAGGGAGAACTATGGCTACACCTTC.

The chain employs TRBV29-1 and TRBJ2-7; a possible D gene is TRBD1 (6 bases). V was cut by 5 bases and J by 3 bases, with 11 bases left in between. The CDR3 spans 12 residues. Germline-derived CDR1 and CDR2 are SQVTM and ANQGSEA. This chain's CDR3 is CSVRDTLYEQYF. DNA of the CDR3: TGCAGCGTTCGGGACACCCTCTACGAGCAGTACTTC.

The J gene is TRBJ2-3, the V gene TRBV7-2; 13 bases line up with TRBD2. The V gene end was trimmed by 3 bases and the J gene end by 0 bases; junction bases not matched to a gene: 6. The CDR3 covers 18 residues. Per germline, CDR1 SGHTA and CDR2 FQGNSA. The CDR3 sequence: CASSLTGTSGTSTDTQYF. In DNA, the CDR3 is TGTGCCAGCAGCTTGACCGGGACTAGCGGGACTAGCACAGATACGCAGTATTTT.

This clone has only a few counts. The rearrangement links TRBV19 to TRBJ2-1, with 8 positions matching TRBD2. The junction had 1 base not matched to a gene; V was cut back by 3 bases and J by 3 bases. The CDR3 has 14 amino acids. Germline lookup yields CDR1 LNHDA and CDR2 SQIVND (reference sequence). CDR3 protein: CASSITSGYNEQFF. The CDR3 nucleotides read TGTGCCAGTAGTATTACTAGCGGCTACAATGAGCAGTTCTTC.

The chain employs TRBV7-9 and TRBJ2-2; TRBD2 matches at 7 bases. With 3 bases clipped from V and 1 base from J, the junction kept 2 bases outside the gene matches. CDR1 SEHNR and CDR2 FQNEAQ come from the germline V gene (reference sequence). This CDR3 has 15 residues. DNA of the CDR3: TGTGCCAGCAGCTTGGCTAGCGGGAACACCGGGGAGCTGTTTTTT. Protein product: CASSLASGNTGELFF.

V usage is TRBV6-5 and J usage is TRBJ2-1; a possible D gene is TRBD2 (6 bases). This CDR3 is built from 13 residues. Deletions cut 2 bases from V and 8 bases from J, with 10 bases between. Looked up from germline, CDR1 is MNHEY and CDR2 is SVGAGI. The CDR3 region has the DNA TGTGCCAGCAGTTACCGGCGGGGCTATGAGCAGTTCTTC. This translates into CASSYRRGYEQFF.

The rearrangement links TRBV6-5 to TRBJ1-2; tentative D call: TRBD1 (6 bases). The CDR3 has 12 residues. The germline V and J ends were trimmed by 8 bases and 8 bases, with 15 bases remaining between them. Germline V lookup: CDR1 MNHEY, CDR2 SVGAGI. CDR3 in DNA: TGTGCCAGCCAGAGCGGGGGCTACGGCTACACCTTC. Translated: CASQSGGYGYTF.

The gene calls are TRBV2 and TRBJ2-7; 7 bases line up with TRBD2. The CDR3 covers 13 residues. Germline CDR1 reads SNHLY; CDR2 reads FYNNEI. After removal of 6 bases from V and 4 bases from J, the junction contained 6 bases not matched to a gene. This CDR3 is CASRPEGGYEQYF. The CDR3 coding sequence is TGTGCCAGCAGGCCCGAGGGAGGGTACGAGCAGTACTTC.

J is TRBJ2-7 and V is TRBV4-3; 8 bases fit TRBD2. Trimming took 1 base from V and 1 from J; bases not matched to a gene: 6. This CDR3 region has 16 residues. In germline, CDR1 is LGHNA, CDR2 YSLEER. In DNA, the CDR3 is TGCGCCAGCAGCCAAGCGGCCAGCGGGGGATCCTACGAGCAGTACTTC. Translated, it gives CASSQAASGGSYEQYF.

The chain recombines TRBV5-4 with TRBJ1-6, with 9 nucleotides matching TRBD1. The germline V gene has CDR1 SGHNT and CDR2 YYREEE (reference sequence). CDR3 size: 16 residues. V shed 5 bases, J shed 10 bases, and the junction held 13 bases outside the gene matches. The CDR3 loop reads CASSSNTHGTGSPLHF. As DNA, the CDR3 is TGTGCCAGCAGTTCTAATACCCACGGGACAGGGTCACCCCTCCACTTT.

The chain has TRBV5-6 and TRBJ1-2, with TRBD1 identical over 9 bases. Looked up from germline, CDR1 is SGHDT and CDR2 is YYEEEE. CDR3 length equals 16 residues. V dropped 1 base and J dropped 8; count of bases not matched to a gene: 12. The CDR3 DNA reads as TGTGCCAGCAGCTTGCAGGGGGACAGGGCCCCTGGGGGCTACACCTTC. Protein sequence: CASSLQGDRAPGGYTF.

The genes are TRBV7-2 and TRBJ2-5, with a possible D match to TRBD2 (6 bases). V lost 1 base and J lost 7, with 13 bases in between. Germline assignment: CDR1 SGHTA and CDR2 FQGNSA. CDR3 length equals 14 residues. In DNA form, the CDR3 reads TGTGCCAGCAGCTTAGGGCGGGGAAGAGGGACCCAGTACTTC. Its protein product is CASSLGRGRGTQYF.

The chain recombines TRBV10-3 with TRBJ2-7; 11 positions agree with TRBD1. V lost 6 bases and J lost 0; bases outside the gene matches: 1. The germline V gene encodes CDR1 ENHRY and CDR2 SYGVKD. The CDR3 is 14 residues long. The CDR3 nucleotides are TGTGCCATCAGGGGGACAGGGGGCTCCTACGAGCAGTACTTC. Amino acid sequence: CAIRGTGGSYEQYF.

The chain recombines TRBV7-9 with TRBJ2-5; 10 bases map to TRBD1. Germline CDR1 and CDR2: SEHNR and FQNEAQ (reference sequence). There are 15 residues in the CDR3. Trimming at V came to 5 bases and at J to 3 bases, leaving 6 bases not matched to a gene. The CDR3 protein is CASSRRTGGEETQYF. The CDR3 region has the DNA TGTGCCAGCAGCCGAAGGACAGGGGGAGAAGAGACCCAGTACTTC. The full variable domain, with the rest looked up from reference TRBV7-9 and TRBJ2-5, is DTGVSQNPRHKITKRGQNVTFRCDPISEHNRLYWYRQTLGQGPEFLTYFQNEAQLEKSRLLSDRFSAERPKGSFSTLEIQRTEQGDSAMYLCASSRRTGGEETQYFGPGTRLLVL.

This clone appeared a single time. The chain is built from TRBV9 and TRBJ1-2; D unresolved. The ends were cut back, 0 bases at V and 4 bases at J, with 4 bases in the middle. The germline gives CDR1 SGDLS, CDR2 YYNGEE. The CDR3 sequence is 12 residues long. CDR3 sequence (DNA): TGTGCCAGCAGCGTAGGCGTCTATGGCTACACCTTC. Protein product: CASSVGVYGYTF.